One and the same sample provided the 21 T cell receptor beta chains below, sequenced in a study of cytomegalovirus exposure and HLA in healthy donors. The PCR ran on 60 Vbeta and 13 Jbeta primers. Generated by immunoSEQ multiplex PCR, the TCRdb table keeps only in-frame clones and is missing some. The sample has over 85,000 clones; roughly 70% are singletons. The sample was PBMCs. The origin of the receptors is a man in his thirties or forties in good health and CMV-seronegative.

This clone was seen a few times. This rearrangement joins TRBV10-2 to TRBJ1-1, with 11 nucleotides matching TRBD1. The CDR3 length is 17 residues. Germline V gene sequence: CDR1 WSHSY, CDR2 SAAADI. With V trimmed by 6 bases and J by 4 bases, 13 bases remained unmatched. CDR3 sequence: CASSSFSPGQGGTEAFF. The DNA for the CDR3 is TGCGCCAGCAGCTCATTTAGTCCGGGACAGGGGGGCACTGAAGCTTTCTTT.

The gene calls are TRBV15 and TRBJ1-1; the D is unclear. Trimming pared 3 bases from V and 1 base from J, leaving 12 bases between. The germline CDR1 and CDR2 sequences are LNHNV and YYDKDF (reference sequence). CDR3 length: 15 residues. The CDR3 reads CATSSVGGENTEAFF. The CDR3, as DNA: TGTGCCACCAGCAGTGTTGGAGGTGAGAACACTGAAGCTTTCTTT.

The chain links TRBV18 to TRBJ2-7, with 10 bases fitting TRBD2. Trimming removed 3 bases from V and 0 bases from J; junction bases left unmatched: 2. Germline V CDR1 and CDR2: KGHSH, LQKENI. The CDR3 loop spans 15 amino acids. The CDR3 reads CASSPWTSGSYEQYF. The CDR3 DNA sequence: TGTGCCAGCTCACCCTGGACTAGCGGCTCCTACGAGCAGTACTTC.

The rearrangement joins TRBV6-5 to TRBJ2-1; 11 bases agree with TRBD2. Germline lookup yields CDR1 MNHEY and CDR2 SVGAGI. The CDR3 has 15 amino acids. With V trimmed by 6 bases and J by 7 bases, 8 bases remained unmatched. This CDR3 reads CASRPETSGMNEQFF. The CDR3 nucleotides read TGTGCCAGCAGGCCTGAGACTAGCGGGATGAATGAGCAGTTCTTC.

This clone was recorded once. The chain is built from TRBV25-1 and TRBJ2-7; possibly TRBD2 for D (6 bases). The germline gives CDR1 MGHDK, CDR2 SYGVNS. Trimming stripped 7 bases from V and 6 bases from J, with 13 bases between. The CDR3 has 12 residues. In DNA form, the CDR3 reads TGTGCCAGCACCGGCGGGAACGCCGAGCAGTACTTC. Its protein product is CASTGGNAEQYF.

This clone has more than one count but fewer than ten. This rearrangement joins TRBV28 to TRBJ1-2; D is unclear. The V gene lost 6 bases and the J gene lost 3 bases, with 5 bases spanning the gap. This CDR3 contains 11 residues. Germline CDR1 MDHEN, CDR2 SYDVKM. CDR3 bases: TGTGCCAGCAGCATAGACTATGGCTACACCTTC. It encodes CASSIDYGYTF.

This clone showed up just a few times. The chain employs TRBV6-5 and TRBJ1-4; tentative D call: TRBD1 (5 bases). The CDR3 has 15 residues. CDR1 MNHEY and CDR2 SVGAGI come from the germline V gene. V dropped 2 bases and J dropped 7 bases, with 14 bases sitting between them. This chain's CDR3 is CASSYERGLFEKLFF. The CDR3 DNA is TGTGCCAGCAGTTACGAAAGGGGCCTCTTTGAAAAACTGTTTTTT.

The chain has TRBV19 and TRBJ1-5; D possibly corresponds to TRBD1 (6 bases). Trimming pared 7 bases from V and 5 bases from J, leaving 24 bases between. The CDR3 contains 17 residues. Germline V gene data show CDR1 as LNHDA and CDR2 as SQIVND (reference sequence). The CDR3 is CASTHGGRRGGDQPQHF. CDR3 bases: TGTGCCAGTACCCACGGGGGGCGGAGGGGAGGAGATCAGCCCCAGCATTTT.

The chain employs TRBV14 and TRBJ1-2; 9 bases are a match to TRBD1. There are 14 residues in the CDR3. The V gene's germline CDR1 is SGHDN and CDR2 FVKESK. V lost 4 bases to trimming and J lost 6 bases; unmatched junction nucleotides: 6. Written as DNA, the CDR3 is TGTGCCAGCAGCCGCGGACAGGGGACAGATGGCTACACCTTC. It translates to CASSRGQGTDGYTF.

This clone showed up just a few times. CDR3 coding DNA: TGTGCCAGCAGCAGTACAGAAAAGTATGGCTACACCTTC. This encodes CASSSTEKYGYTF. V and J are TRBV7-2 and TRBJ1-2, with no clear D. Trimming shortened V by 5 bases and J by 5 bases, and 12 bases separated the two germline ends. The CDR3 is 13 amino acids. Germline V gene data show CDR1 as SGHTA and CDR2 as FQGNSA. The whole variable domain, remainder taken from reference TRBV7-2 and TRBJ1-2, is GAGVSQSPSNKVTEKGKDVELRCDPISGHTALYWYRQSLGQGLEFLIYFQGNSAPDKSGLPSDRFSAERTGGSVSTLTIQRTQQEDSAVYLCASSSTEKYGYTFGSGTRLTVV.

This clone was seen only a few times. CDR3 in amino acids: CASSSVRQGEDGYTF. The CDR3 nucleotides read TGTGCCAGCAGTTCCGTCCGGCAGGGGGAAGATGGCTACACCTTC. V gene TRBV27 combines with J gene TRBJ1-2; TRBD1 matches 7 bases. The junction had 11 bases not matched to a gene; V was cut back by 4 bases and J by 6 bases. This CDR3 has 15 residues. Germline values: CDR1 MNHEY, CDR2 SMNVEV (reference sequence).

The CDR3 nucleotides read TGTGCCAGTAGTATTTCGTTTCTAGCGGGAGGGTTTTGGGAGCAGTTCTTC. Encoded protein: CASSISFLAGGFWEQFF. V usage is TRBV19 and J usage is TRBJ2-1; 12 bases agree with TRBD2. From germline, CDR1 is LNHDA and CDR2 SQIVND (reference sequence). Trimming removed 3 bases from V and 10 bases from J; junction bases left unmatched: 13. This CDR3 spans 17 amino acids.

The rearrangement links TRBV29-1 to TRBJ2-5; D gene ambiguous. Judging by the DNA end, TRBJ2-7 fits better; the J call may be wrong. CDR3 length equals 15 residues. CDR1 SQVTM and CDR2 ANQGSEA come from the germline V gene. CDR3 sequence (DNA): TGCAGCGTTGAAGAACGAACAGTAACCTCCTACGAGCAGTACTTC. This translates into CSVEERTVTSYEQYF.

The chain employs TRBV5-6 and TRBJ1-3; perhaps TRBD1 as D (5 bases). This CDR3 has 16 residues. Trimming stripped 0 bases from V and 0 bases from J, with 10 bases between. Germline V gene sequence: CDR1 SGHDT, CDR2 YYEEEE. The CDR3: CASSLADIVSGNTIYF. CDR3 DNA: TGTGCCAGCAGCTTGGCGGACATCGTCTCTGGAAACACCATATATTTT.

The chain joins TRBV6-5 to TRBJ1-1; 8 nucleotides align to TRBD1. Trimming cost V 0 bases and J 11 bases; bases outside gene matches: 14. Germline V lookup: CDR1 MNHEY, CDR2 SVGAGI. The CDR3 has 16 amino acids. The CDR3 nucleotides are TGTGCCAGCAGTTACTCTACGGACAGGGCGGAGGGATATGCTTTCTTT. Translating it yields CASSYSTDRAEGYAFF.

This rearrangement joins TRBV28 to TRBJ1-1, with TRBD1 matching over 11 bases. The CDR3 covers 15 residues. J was trimmed by 2 bases and V by 5 bases; bases with no gene match: 4. CDR1 and CDR2 from the germline V gene are MDHEN and SYDVKM. The chain's CDR3 is CASSRTGGNNTEAFF. The DNA of the CDR3 is TGTGCCAGCAGTCGGACAGGGGGCAATAACACTGAAGCTTTCTTT.

This chain connects TRBV6-5 to TRBJ2-7; D gene uncertain. V was cut by 4 bases and J by 1 base, with 11 bases left in between. In germline, CDR1 is MNHEY, CDR2 SVGAGI. CDR3 length equals 14 residues. The CDR3 here is CASSFYQFSYEQYF. The CDR3, as DNA: TGTGCCAGCAGTTTTTACCAGTTTTCCTACGAGCAGTACTTC.

This sequence joins TRBV2 and TRBJ2-1; TRBD1 might be the D (5 bases). This CDR3 contains 15 residues. The germline V gene has CDR1 SNHLY and CDR2 FYNNEI. V lost 6 bases to trimming and J lost 2 bases, with 14 bases between them. CDR3 bases: TGTGCCAGCAGGGAACAGTTAGGGGCCTACAATGAGCAGTTCTTC. It specifies CASREQLGAYNEQFF.

The genes are TRBV19 and TRBJ2-3; 10 nucleotides match TRBD2. After removal of 5 bases from V and 10 bases from J, the junction contained 12 bases not matched to a gene. The CDR3 sequence is 15 residues long. CDR1 and CDR2 (germline): LNHDA, SQIVND (reference sequence). CDR3 in amino acids: CASSPEWGLAMPQYF. CDR3 in DNA: TGTGCCAGTAGTCCCGAGTGGGGACTAGCGATGCCGCAGTATTTT.

This clone has only a few counts. The chain employs TRBV4-2 and TRBJ2-6, with D possibly TRBD2 on 6 matching bases. The CDR3 is 18 residues long. From germline, CDR1 is LGHNA and CDR2 YNFKEQ. Trimming removed 0 bases from V and 4 bases from J, with 16 bases in between. The CDR3 here is CASSQDGTVGSGANVLTF. Here the CDR3 DNA reads TGTGCCAGCAGCCAAGATGGAACGGTCGGGAGCGGGGCCAACGTCCTGACTTTC.

This chain connects TRBV5-1 to TRBJ1-1, with 7 bases aligning to TRBD1. Trimming cost V 3 bases and J 4 bases; bases outside gene matches: 6. The V gene's germline CDR1 is SGHRS and CDR2 YFSETQ. This CDR3 region has 14 residues. CDR3 coding DNA: TGCGCCAGCAGCTGGCAGGGGGAGGCCACTGAAGCTTTCTTT. This codes for CASSWQGEATEAFF.